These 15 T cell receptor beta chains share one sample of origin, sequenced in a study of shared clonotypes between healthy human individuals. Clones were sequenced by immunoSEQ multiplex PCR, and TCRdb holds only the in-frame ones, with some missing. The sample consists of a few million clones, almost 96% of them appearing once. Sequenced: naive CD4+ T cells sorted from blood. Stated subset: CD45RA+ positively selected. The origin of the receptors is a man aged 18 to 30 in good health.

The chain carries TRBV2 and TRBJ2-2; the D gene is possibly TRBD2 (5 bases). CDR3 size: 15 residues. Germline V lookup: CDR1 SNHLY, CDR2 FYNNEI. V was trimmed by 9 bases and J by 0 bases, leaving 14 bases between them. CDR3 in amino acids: CASGVNGANTGELFF. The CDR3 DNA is TGTGCCAGTGGGGTAAACGGGGCGAACACCGGGGAGCTGTTTTTT.

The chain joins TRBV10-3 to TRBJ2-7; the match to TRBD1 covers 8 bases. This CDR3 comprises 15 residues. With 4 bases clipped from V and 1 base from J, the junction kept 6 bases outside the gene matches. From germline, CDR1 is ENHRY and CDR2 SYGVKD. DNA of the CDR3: TGTGCCATCAGTGCCGACAGGGGAAGGTCCTACGAGCAGTACTTC. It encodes CAISADRGRSYEQYF.

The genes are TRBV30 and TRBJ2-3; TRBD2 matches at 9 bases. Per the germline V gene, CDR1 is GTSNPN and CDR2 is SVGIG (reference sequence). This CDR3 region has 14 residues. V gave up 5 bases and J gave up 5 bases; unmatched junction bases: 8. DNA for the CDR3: TGTGCCTGGGAGGGCGGGAGGGCCGGAGATACGCAGTATTTT. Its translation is CAWEGGRAGDTQYF.

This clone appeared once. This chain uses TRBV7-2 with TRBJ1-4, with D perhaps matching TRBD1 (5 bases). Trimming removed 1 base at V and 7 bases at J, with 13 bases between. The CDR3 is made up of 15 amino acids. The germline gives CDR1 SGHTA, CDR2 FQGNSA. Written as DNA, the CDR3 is TGTGCCAGCAGCTTAGGGGGCTGGGGCACTGAAAAACTGTTTTTT. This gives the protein CASSLGGWGTEKLFF.

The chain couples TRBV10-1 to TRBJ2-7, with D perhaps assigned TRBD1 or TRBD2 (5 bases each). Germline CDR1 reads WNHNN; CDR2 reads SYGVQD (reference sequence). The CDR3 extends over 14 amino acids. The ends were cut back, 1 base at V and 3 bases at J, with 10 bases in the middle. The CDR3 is CASSEFRDGYEQYF. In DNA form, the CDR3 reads TGCGCCAGCAGTGAGTTCCGGGACGGCTACGAGCAGTACTTC.

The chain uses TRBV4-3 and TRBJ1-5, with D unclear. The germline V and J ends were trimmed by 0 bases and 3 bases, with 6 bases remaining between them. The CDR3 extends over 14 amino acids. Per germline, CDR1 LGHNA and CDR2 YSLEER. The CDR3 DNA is TGCGCCAGCAGCCAAGAAAGGGACAATCAGCCCCAGCATTTT. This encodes CASSQERDNQPQHF.

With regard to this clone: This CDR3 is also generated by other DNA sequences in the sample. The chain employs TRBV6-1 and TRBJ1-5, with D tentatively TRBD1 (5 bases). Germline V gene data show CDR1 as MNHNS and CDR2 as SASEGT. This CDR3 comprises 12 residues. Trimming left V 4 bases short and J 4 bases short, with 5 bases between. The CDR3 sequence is CASSAGNQPQHF. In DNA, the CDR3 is TGTGCCAGCAGTGCAGGGAATCAGCCCCAGCATTTT.

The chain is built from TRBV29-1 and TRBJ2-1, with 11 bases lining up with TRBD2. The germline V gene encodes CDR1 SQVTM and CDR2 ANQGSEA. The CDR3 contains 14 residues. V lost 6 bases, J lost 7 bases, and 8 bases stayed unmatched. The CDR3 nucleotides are TGCAGCGTGTCTAGCGGGAGGATGCGGAATGAGCAGTTCTTC. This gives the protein CSVSSGRMRNEQFF.

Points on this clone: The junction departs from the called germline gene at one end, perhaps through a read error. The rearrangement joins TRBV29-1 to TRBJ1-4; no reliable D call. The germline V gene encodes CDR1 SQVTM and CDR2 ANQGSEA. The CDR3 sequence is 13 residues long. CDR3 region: CSVVGGENGKLFF. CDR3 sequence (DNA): TGCAGCGTTGTAGGAGGAGAGAATGGAAAACTGTTTTTT.

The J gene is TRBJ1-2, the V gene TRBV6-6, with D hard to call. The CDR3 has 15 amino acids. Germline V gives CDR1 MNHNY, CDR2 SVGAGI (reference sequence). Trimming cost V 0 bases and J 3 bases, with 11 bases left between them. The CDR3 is CASSYSGVTHYGYTF. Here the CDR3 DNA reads TGTGCCAGCAGTTACTCCGGGGTAACGCACTATGGCTACACCTTC.

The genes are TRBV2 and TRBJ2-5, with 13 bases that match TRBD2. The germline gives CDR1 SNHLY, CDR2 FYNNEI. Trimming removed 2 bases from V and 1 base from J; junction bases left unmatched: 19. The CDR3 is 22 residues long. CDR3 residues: CASSENPPTRRLAGGSQETQYF. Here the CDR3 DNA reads TGTGCCAGCAGTGAAAATCCGCCAACCCGGAGACTAGCGGGGGGCTCCCAAGAGACCCAGTACTTC.

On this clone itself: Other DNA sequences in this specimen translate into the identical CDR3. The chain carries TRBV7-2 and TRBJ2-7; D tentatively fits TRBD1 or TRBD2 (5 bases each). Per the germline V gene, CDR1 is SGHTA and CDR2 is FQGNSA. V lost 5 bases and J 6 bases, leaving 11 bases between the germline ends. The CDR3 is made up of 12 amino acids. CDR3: CASSLRDGEQYF. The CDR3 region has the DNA TGTGCCAGCAGCCTCCGGGACGGCGAGCAGTACTTC.

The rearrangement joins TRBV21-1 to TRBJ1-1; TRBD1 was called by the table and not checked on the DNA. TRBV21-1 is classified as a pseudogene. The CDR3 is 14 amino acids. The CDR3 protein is CASTPTENNTEAFF. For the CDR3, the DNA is TGTGCCAGCACCCCGACAGAAAATAACACTGAAGCTTTCTTT.

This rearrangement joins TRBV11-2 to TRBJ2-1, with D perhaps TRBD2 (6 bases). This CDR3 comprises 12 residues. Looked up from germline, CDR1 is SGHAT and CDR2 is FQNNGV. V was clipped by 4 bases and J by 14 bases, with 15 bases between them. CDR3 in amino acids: CASSSGELRKFF. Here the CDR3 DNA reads TGTGCCAGCAGCTCGGGGGAATTAAGGAAGTTCTTC.

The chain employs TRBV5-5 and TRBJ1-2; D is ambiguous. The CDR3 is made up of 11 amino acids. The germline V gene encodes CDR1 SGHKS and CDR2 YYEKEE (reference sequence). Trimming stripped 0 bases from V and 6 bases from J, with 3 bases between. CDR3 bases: TGTGCCAGCAGCTTGGACCATGGCTACACCTTC. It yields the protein CASSLDHGYTF.